One and the same sample provided the 8 T cell receptor beta chains below, sequenced in a study of cytomegalovirus exposure and HLA in healthy donors. PCR amplification relied on 60 Vbeta primers (plus 13 Jbeta primers). Profiled with immunoSEQ multiplex PCR; TCRdb holds only in-frame clones, not every one. The sample shows under 130,000 clones, around 80% of them seen only once. Source material: PBMCs. The receptors derive from a middle-aged woman in good health and CMV-seronegative.

The chain joins TRBV2 to TRBJ1-2; D remains ambiguous. Germline assignment: CDR1 SNHLY and CDR2 FYNNEI. V was clipped by 4 bases and J by 4 bases, with 10 bases between them. The CDR3 is made up of 13 amino acids. The CDR3 spells CASSVRQSYGYTF. CDR3 DNA sequence: TGTGCCAGCAGTGTGAGGCAGTCCTATGGCTACACCTTC.

The V gene is TRBV6-5, the J gene TRBJ1-1; D is ambiguous. This CDR3 has 13 amino acids. Trimming took off 5 bases at V and 1 base at J, with 8 bases between the two ends. The germline V gene has CDR1 MNHEY and CDR2 SVGAGI. CDR3 loop: CASSIRENTEAFF. CDR3 DNA sequence: TGTGCCAGCAGTATAAGAGAGAACACTGAAGCTTTCTTT.

This rearrangement joins TRBV30 to TRBJ1-2, with 10 positions matching TRBD1. Trimming took 5 bases from V and 6 from J; bases not matched to a gene: 3. The germline V gene encodes CDR1 GTSNPN and CDR2 SVGIG (reference sequence). CDR3 length: 12 amino acids. CDR3 sequence reads: CAWSGTGDGYTF. In DNA form, the CDR3 reads TGTGCCTGGTCCGGGACAGGGGATGGCTACACCTTC.

The J gene is TRBJ1-2, the V gene TRBV19, with TRBD1 identical over 11 bases. Germline V lookup: CDR1 LNHDA, CDR2 SQIVND (reference sequence). V lost 5 bases, J lost 6 bases, and 17 bases stayed unmatched. CDR3 length: 18 residues. The CDR3 coding sequence is TGTGCCAGTAGTGCCCCCCTCCCTTTGGACAGGGGGCTGGATGGCTACACCTTC. As protein: CASSAPLPLDRGLDGYTF.

V is TRBV5-1 and J is TRBJ2-7; tentatively, D is TRBD2 (6 bases). V was shortened by 0 bases and J by 2 bases, with 12 bases between the two germline ends. Germline V gene lookup returns CDR1 SGHRS and CDR2 YFSETQ. The CDR3 runs to 15 residues. CDR3 in amino acids: CASSLEGTGPYEQYF. The CDR3 DNA sequence: TGCGCCAGCAGCTTGGAAGGGACTGGACCCTACGAGCAGTACTTC.

The chain links TRBV19 to TRBJ1-1, with 8 bases lining up with TRBD1. The CDR3 spans 15 residues. Germline CDR1 and CDR2: LNHDA and SQIVND (reference sequence). The trim removed 5 bases at V and 1 base at J, leaving 6 bases unmatched. The DNA of the CDR3 is TGTGCCAGTAGTGTCTCTGACAGGGGGAACACTGAAGCTTTCTTT. It yields the protein CASSVSDRGNTEAFF.

The CDR3 here is CASSLTGSSYEQYF. The CDR3 nucleotides read TGTGCCAGCAGCCTCACGGGGAGCTCCTACGAGCAGTACTTC. The J gene is TRBJ2-7, the V gene TRBV11-3, with D possibly matching TRBD2 (5 bases). Germline V gives CDR1 SGHNT, CDR2 YENEEA. V gave up 5 bases and J gave up 0 bases, with 11 bases separating them. The CDR3 is made up of 14 amino acids.

This sequence joins TRBV15 and TRBJ2-6; a possible D gene is TRBD1 (5 bases). V gave up 6 bases and J gave up 0 bases, with 12 bases separating them. Germline V gene data show CDR1 as LNHNV and CDR2 as YYDKDF (reference sequence). This CDR3 contains 16 residues. CDR3 sequence (DNA): TGTGCCACCAGAGACAGCATATACTCTGGGGCCAACGTCCTGACTTTC. Its protein product is CATRDSIYSGANVLTF. The entire variable domain, with the rest obtained from reference TRBV15 and TRBJ2-6, is as follows: DAMVIQNPRYQVTQFGKPVTLSCSQTLNHNVMYWYQQKSSQAPKLLFHYYDKDFNNEADTPDNFQSRRPNTSFCFLDIRSPGLGDTAMYLCATRDSIYSGANVLTFGAGSRLTVL.